This T cell receptor beta chain appears in the sequencing data of a study of blood T cell repertoires in COVID-19. Study summary: From the United States, Italy and Spain came samples of acute and convalescent COVID-19. From T cells, B-cell-depleted T cells, or PBMCs came the material, which was cDNA or gDNA.

While infection was still active, Seattle patients were enrolled and then followed longitudinally. How the authors handled the data: For nucleated cells, counts were estimated from reference gene primer amplification. Assay used: immunoSEQ multiplex PCR; TCRdb lists only in-frame clones, some missing. D and trimming come from the DNA, and the V and J calls and clone size come from that table. The table has 250,000 to 350,000 clones, about 85% seen once. This clone showed up just once. The CDR3 consists of 15 residues. CDR1 and CDR2 from the germline V gene are MNHEY and SVGAGI. Trimming stripped 5 bases from V and 6 bases from J, with 19 bases between.

This clonotype originated in a human donor with COVID-19, enrolled during active disease. The donor label of this sample is uncertain. The sample comprised peripheral blood. The V gene is TRBV6-5, the J gene TRBJ1-1; D is perhaps TRBD1 (5 bases). In DNA, the CDR3 is TGTGCCAGCAGTACAACCCCCGGGGGATCGGCTGAAGCTTTCTTT. Residues: CASSTTPGGSAEAFF.